This TCR beta chain derives from a study of blood T cells in healthy people across ages (dated by TCRdb to 2013 to 2016). With regard to the full study: In model experiments, template switching captured about one uniquely barcoded TCR beta cDNA molecule for every two T cells. Age-related changes in TCR beta repertoire diversity were measured in the study by deep sequencing normalized with unique cDNA molecular identifiers. Donors were grouped into four age groups: young (average 16 years), middle-aged (approximately 41), aged (approximately 67) and long-lived (about 82). Donors of different ages were randomly distributed across sequencing lanes to avoid experimental bias. Two additional independent replicas of 1 million unique cDNA reads from the same blood draw were analyzed for two donors (one aged 18 to 30 and one aged 80 or older). The research as a whole found: Since profiling was done on bulk unsorted PBMCs, naive and antigen-experienced compartments could not be conclusively compared. Donor CMV infection status was unknown, potentially confounding age-related changes in expanded clonotypes. The long-lived group showed more naive CD4+ T cells, fewer expanded clones and increased TCR diversity than the aged group, suggesting age selection. Estimates of total diversity based on one million sequenced T cells were considered lower bounds and underestimates. Observed TCR beta diversity per million T cells fell roughly linearly with age, and a significant reduction was already apparent by age around 44. A strong correlation was found between observed TCR beta diversity and the percentage of naive T cells measured by flow cytometry.

The donors were roughly 40 Caucasian individuals from Russia, aged roughly 6 to 100 years, who were systemically healthy. Each donor gave 9.5 to 10 milliliters of peripheral blood, drawn into EDTA-treated Vacutainer tubes. PBMCs were isolated by Ficoll-Paque density-gradient centrifugation, with at least 7 million obtained per sample. Trizol reagent was used to extract total RNA from the PBMCs, yielding at least 5 micrograms per sample. For every donor, flow cytometry on a PBMC aliquot measured the percentage of naive CD45RAhigh/CD27high T cells. Libraries were prepared through 5' RACE. TCRdb lists the instrument as Illumina HiSeq 2500. A second PCR of 7 to 11 cycles was performed with a sample-barcoded 5' primer and a J-beta primer mix. A template-switch 5' adaptor carrying 12 random nucleotides introduced a unique molecular identifier onto each TCR beta cDNA molecule. Each sample yielded at least 3 million CDR3-containing paired-end reads. All of the RNA was converted into first-strand cDNA using the Mint cDNA synthesis kit, with a TRBC-specific oligonucleotide serving as the primer. All cDNA was treated with uracil-DNA glycosylase and then went through a first 18-cycle PCR with the universal primers M1SS and BC2_uni_R. The authors processed their data as follows. Normalization of each sample was performed by random selection of 1 million high-quality reads, each carrying a distinct molecular identifier. Reads sharing molecular identifiers were discarded rather than binned into consensus sequences. MiTCR, set to a Q25 quality threshold and the strictest error-elimination algorithm, was used for CDR3 identification, clonotype clustering and error correction. A nonparametric unseen species model using Euler transformation provided a lower-bound estimate of total TCR beta diversity. TCRdb reprocessing: public reads trimmed at Q25 with fastp, clones called with MiXCR, in-frame beta chains kept. Each record represents a unique CDR3 protein, reported with the most common genes and DNA among its rows. The V and J calls were determined by TCRdb, not by the authors. This sample holds approximately 1,100,000 distinct CDR3 sequences; less than 50% were observed only once. Of the sample, 18% is held by the ten largest clones.

CDR1 MNHEY and CDR2 SMNVEV are derived from the germline V gene (reference sequence). The V end loses 3 bases and the J end loses 6 bases, and a stretch of 13 bases separates them. The CDR3 measures 14 amino acids from cysteine to phenylalanine. Just the 42-base CDR3 DNA is kept, in frame starting at base 1. This clonotype has just a few counts. Its target antigen remains unknown. Base quality data are lacking; no much larger clone is found one base away. The sequencing sample was made of blood. The receptor comes from a woman aged 55 to 70 in good health. The V and J genes are TRBV27 and TRBJ2-3; the best D guess is TRBD2, with 5 bases matching. In nucleotide form, the sequence is TGTGCCAGCAGTTTCATGGCGGGTGGGGATACGCAGTATTTT. This translates into CASSFMAGGDTQYF.